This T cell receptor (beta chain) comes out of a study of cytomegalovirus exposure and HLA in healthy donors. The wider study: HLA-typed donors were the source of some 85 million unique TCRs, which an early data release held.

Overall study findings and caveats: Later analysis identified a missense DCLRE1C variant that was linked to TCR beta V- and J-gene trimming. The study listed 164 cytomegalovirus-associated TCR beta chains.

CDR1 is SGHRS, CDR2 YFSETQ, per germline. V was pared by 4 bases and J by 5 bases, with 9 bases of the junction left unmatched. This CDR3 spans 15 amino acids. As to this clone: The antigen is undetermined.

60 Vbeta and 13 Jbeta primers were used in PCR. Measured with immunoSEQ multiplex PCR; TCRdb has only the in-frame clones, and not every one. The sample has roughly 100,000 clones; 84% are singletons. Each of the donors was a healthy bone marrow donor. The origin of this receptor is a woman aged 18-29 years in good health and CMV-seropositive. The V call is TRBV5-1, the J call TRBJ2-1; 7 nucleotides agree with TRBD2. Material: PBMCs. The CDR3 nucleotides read TGCGCCAGCAGCCTCGGGACTACTAGGCACAATGAGCAGTTCTTC. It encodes CASSLGTTRHNEQFF.